This passage covers 20 T cell receptor beta chains from one sample sequenced in a study of blood T cell repertoires in COVID-19 (dated by TCRdb to about 2020). The receptor library was made with the immunoSEQ multiplex PCR assay. TCRdb's version of the immuneACCESS table is confined to in-frame rearrangements and falls short of the full clone set. An unresolved V gene accounts for under half of the shortfall where checked; the remainder is of unknown origin. This sample is represented by about 280,000 clones; less than 95% of them were singletons. The top ten constitute about 3% of the sample. The material sequenced was PBMCs or T cells enriched from blood (not recorded which). Receptors were obtained from a man in his forties who had been exposed to COVID-19.

The chain joins TRBV2 to TRBJ1-2, with D perhaps TRBD1 (6 bases). Germline V gives CDR1 SNHLY, CDR2 FYNNEI. The CDR3 is made up of 14 amino acids. The V end was cut by 3 bases, the J end by 8 bases, with 16 bases between. The CDR3 region has the DNA TGTGCCAGCAGTGATTCCCAGGGGCTGGGGGGCTACACCTTC. The encoded protein is CASSDSQGLGGYTF.

The chain recombines TRBV11-2 with TRBJ2-7; 15 bases agree with TRBD2. The CDR3 is 19 amino acids. Germline CDR1 and CDR2: SGHAT and FQNNGV. The junction had 15 bases not matched to a gene; V was cut back by 5 bases and J by 4 bases. The CDR3 sequence: CASSSGTSGRFGMRYEQYF. The CDR3, as DNA: TGTGCCAGCAGCAGCGGGACTAGCGGGAGGTTTGGAATGAGGTACGAGCAGTACTTC.

V is TRBV18 and J is TRBJ1-5; TRBD1 matches 12 bases. Germline V lookup: CDR1 KGHSH, CDR2 LQKENI. This CDR3 is 16 amino acids long. After removal of 4 bases from V and 4 bases from J, the junction contained 5 bases not matched to a gene. CDR3 DNA sequence: TGTGCCAGCTCACAGGGACAGGGGGCTGTGAATCAGCCCCAGCATTTT. It specifies CASSQGQGAVNQPQHF.

This sequence joins TRBV2 and TRBJ1-4; D perhaps matches TRBD1 (6 bases). CDR1 is SNHLY and CDR2 is FYNNEI in the germline V gene. CDR3 size: 16 residues. Trimming removed 6 bases at V and 0 bases at J, with 14 bases between. The CDR3 nucleotides read TGTGCCAGCAGCGTACAGGGAGCTGCAACTAATGAAAAACTGTTTTTT. Its protein is CASSVQGAATNEKLFF.

This clone has only a few counts. Here the CDR3 DNA reads TGTGCCTCATCGACCCGGGAGGAGAAGACCGGGGAGCTGTTTTTT. Translating gives CASSTREEKTGELFF. The genes are TRBV19 and TRBJ2-2; 7 bases line up with TRBD2. The CDR3 is made up of 15 amino acids. The germline V gene has CDR1 LNHDA and CDR2 SQIVND (reference sequence). V shed 11 bases and J 5 bases; nucleotides not matched to a gene: 14.

V is TRBV12-5 and J is TRBJ1-4; D is perhaps TRBD1 (5 bases). V lost 4 bases and J lost 0, with 24 bases in between. This CDR3 is built from 20 residues. The germline CDR1 and CDR2 sequences are LGHNT and FRNRAP. The CDR3 nucleotides are TGTGCTAGTGGTTCGATCAAAGGACAAATAACTGGTGCAACTAATGAAAAACTGTTTTTT. Amino acid sequence: CASGSIKGQITGATNEKLFF.

The chain couples TRBV6-5 to TRBJ1-2; 8 nucleotides agree with TRBD1. The CDR3 sequence is 15 residues long. Unmatched junction bases numbered 14, after V lost 8 bases and J lost 6 bases. Germline assignment: CDR1 MNHEY and CDR2 SVGAGI. CDR3 coding DNA: TGTGCCAGCGAAAAGACGGACAGGGCAAAGGATGGCTACACCTTC. This gives the protein CASEKTDRAKDGYTF.

With regard to this clone: Sequence at one end of the junction differs from germline and may be a read error. The rearrangement links TRBV7-7 to TRBJ2-1, with 7 nucleotides matching TRBD2. The CDR3 loop spans 13 amino acids. Germline CDR1 is SSHAT and CDR2 is FNYEAQ (reference sequence). The CDR3 is CASSWGGNNEQFF. As DNA, the CDR3 is TGTGCTAGCAGCTGGGGGGGGAACAATGAGCAGTTCTTC.

The gene calls are TRBV6-5 and TRBJ2-1; 10 bases agree with TRBD1. The CDR3 totals 16 residues. The junction had 7 bases not matched to a gene; V was cut back by 4 bases and J by 4 bases. Per the germline V gene, CDR1 is MNHEY and CDR2 is SVGAGI. The CDR3 sequence: CASSSADRGYYNEQFF. Here the CDR3 DNA reads TGTGCCAGCAGTTCCGCGGACAGGGGGTATTACAATGAGCAGTTCTTC.

This sequence joins TRBV6-1 and TRBJ2-2; a possible D gene is TRBD1 (6 bases). The CDR3 runs to 17 residues. V lost 2 bases and J 0 bases, leaving 13 bases between the germline ends. Looked up from germline, CDR1 is MNHNS and CDR2 is SASEGT. For the CDR3, the DNA is TGTGCCAGCAGTGAACGGGACACCAAGGCGAACACCGGGGAGCTGTTTTTT. Amino acid sequence: CASSERDTKANTGELFF.

The chain combines TRBV27 with TRBJ2-5; 13 bases are shared with TRBD2. V gave up 5 bases and J gave up 5 bases; unmatched junction bases: 8. This CDR3 spans 16 amino acids. The germline CDR1 and CDR2 sequences are MNHEY and SMNVEV (reference sequence). In nucleotides, the CDR3 is TGTGCCAGCAGTCCTCCGGGACTAGCGGGACCCGAGACCCAGTACTTC. This translates into CASSPPGLAGPETQYF.

This rearrangement joins TRBV9 to TRBJ2-5, with 11 bases lining up with TRBD2. The germline V gene encodes CDR1 SGDLS and CDR2 YYNGEE. The length of the CDR3 is 17 residues. Trimming cost V 3 bases and J 2 bases; bases outside gene matches: 9. The CDR3 reads CASSDVPGLAVQETQYF. CDR3 DNA sequence: TGTGCCAGCAGCGATGTACCGGGACTAGCGGTACAAGAGACCCAGTACTTC.

The genes are TRBV7-9 and TRBJ2-7; 7 nucleotides align to TRBD1. The CDR3 sequence is 13 residues long. Germline V gene data show CDR1 as SEHNR and CDR2 as FQNEAQ (reference sequence). Trimming cost V 4 bases and J 7 bases; bases outside gene matches: 7. CDR3 region: CASSSRQGEEQYF. In nucleotides, the CDR3 is TGTGCCAGCAGCTCCAGACAGGGTGAGGAGCAGTACTTC.

The chain couples TRBV28 to TRBJ1-2, with TRBD1 matching over 7 bases. CDR3 length: 16 amino acids. CDR1 is MDHEN, CDR2 SYDVKM, per germline. Unmatched junction bases numbered 9, after V lost 3 bases and J lost 2 bases. CDR3 in amino acids: CASSFNRQGGNYGYTF. The CDR3 bases are TGTGCCAGCAGTTTTAACCGACAGGGAGGCAACTATGGCTACACCTTC.

This clone occurred once. The V and J genes are TRBV4-1 and TRBJ2-5; TRBD1 might be the D (5 bases). CDR1 and CDR2 from the germline V gene are MGHRA and YSYEKL. Trimming removed 1 base from V and 10 bases from J, with 13 bases in between. CDR3 length equals 13 residues. The CDR3 region is CASSQARAGIQYF. In DNA, the CDR3 is TGCGCCAGCAGCCAAGCCAGGGCAGGGATCCAGTACTTC.

CDR3 in DNA: TGTGCCAGCAGCTTGGACGCCAGGGGTGGGTACGAGCAGTACTTC. This translates into CASSLDARGGYEQYF. J is TRBJ2-7 and V is TRBV5-4; D perhaps matches TRBD1 (6 bases). V lost 0 bases and J 4 bases, leaving 14 bases between the germline ends. CDR1 and CDR2 from the germline V gene are SGHNT and YYREEE (reference sequence). The CDR3 is made up of 15 amino acids.

V usage is TRBV5-1 and J usage is TRBJ1-1, with 9 bases aligning to TRBD1. The CDR3 spans 17 residues. The germline CDR1 and CDR2 sequences are SGHRS and YFSETQ. The V segment lost 4 bases and the J segment 6 bases; nucleotides outside the gene matches: 16. DNA for the CDR3: TGCGCCAGCAGCCCCACTGGAACGGGACAGGGCTTATCTGAAGCTTTCTTT. Residues: CASSPTGTGQGLSEAFF.

This sequence joins TRBV7-2 and TRBJ2-7; 9 nucleotides agree with TRBD2. After removal of 1 base from V and 9 bases from J, the junction contained 10 bases not matched to a gene. Germline V gene data show CDR1 as SGHTA and CDR2 as FQGNSA. The CDR3 is 15 residues long. The CDR3 nucleotides are TGTGCCAGCAGCTTAGGGTCTGCTAGCGGGATTTGGCAGTACTTC. Its protein is CASSLGSASGIWQYF.

The chain joins TRBV3-1 (or the pseudogene TRBV3-2) to TRBJ2-3, with 15 bases identical to TRBD2. The J segment lost 0 bases and the V segment lost 2 bases, leaving 3 bases of the junction unmatched. CDR1 LGHDT and CDR2 YNNKEL come from the germline V gene (reference sequence). The CDR3 sequence is 18 residues long. Here the CDR3 DNA reads TGTGCCAGCAGCCAATGGACTAGCGGGAGGGTTAGCACAGATACGCAGTATTTT. It specifies CASSQWTSGRVSTDTQYF.

This chain connects TRBV4-3 to TRBJ2-3; D is possibly TRBD1 (6 bases). V lost 4 bases and J 2 bases, leaving 10 bases between the germline ends. Germline V gene data show CDR1 as LGHNA and CDR2 as YSLEER. This CDR3 is 14 amino acids long. The DNA of the CDR3 is TGCGCCAGCAGCCCAGGGGCGAACACAGATACGCAGTATTTT. Translated, it gives CASSPGANTDTQYF.